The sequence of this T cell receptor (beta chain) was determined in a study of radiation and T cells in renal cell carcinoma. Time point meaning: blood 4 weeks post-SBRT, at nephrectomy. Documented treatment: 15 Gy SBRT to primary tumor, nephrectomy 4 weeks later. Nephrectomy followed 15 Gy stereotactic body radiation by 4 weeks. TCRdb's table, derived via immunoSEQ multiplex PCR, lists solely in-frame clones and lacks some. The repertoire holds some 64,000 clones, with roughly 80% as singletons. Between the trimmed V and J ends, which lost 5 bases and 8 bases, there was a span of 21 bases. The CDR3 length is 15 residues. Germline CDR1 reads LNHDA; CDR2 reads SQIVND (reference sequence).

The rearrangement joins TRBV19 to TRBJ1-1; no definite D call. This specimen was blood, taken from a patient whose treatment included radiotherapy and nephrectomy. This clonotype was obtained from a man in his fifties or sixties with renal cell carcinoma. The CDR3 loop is CASSEGFSHPEEAFF. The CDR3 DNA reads TGTGCCAGTAGTGAGGGTTTTTCGCACCCCGAGGAAGCTTTCTTT.